This passage covers 32 T cell receptor beta chains from one sample sequenced in a study of blood T cell repertoires in COVID-19. Measured with immunoSEQ multiplex PCR; TCRdb has only the in-frame clones, and not every one. The profile shows about 46,000 clones, roughly 86% of them singletons. The sequencing sample was made of PBMCs or T cells enriched from blood (not recorded which). These receptors were taken from a woman in her forties or fifties who had recovered from COVID-19.

The V and J genes are TRBV7-9 and TRBJ1-6; TRBD1 might be the D (6 bases). CDR1 SEHNR and CDR2 FQNEAQ come from the germline V gene (reference sequence). This CDR3 has 15 amino acids. V dropped 1 base and J dropped 7 bases, with 11 bases sitting between them. CDR3 nucleotide sequence: TGTGCCAGCAGCTTAGAAAGTCAGGGGAATTCACCCCTCCACTTT. This gives the protein CASSLESQGNSPLHF.

As DNA, the CDR3 is TGTGCCAGTCGTCGGACAGGGGATCAGCCCCAGCATTTT. As protein: CASRRTGDQPQHF. V is TRBV19 and J is TRBJ1-5, with 9 bases that match TRBD1. The CDR3 spans 13 residues. Trimming removed 8 bases from V and 5 bases from J; junction bases left unmatched: 4. Germline V gene lookup returns CDR1 LNHDA and CDR2 SQIVND (reference sequence).

The gene calls are TRBV9 and TRBJ2-6; TRBD1 matches at 7 bases. CDR1 SGDLS and CDR2 YYNGEE come from the germline V gene. The CDR3 sequence is 19 residues long. V dropped 2 bases and J dropped 0; count of bases not matched to a gene: 11. CDR3 region: CASSVFFGTATSGANVLTF. DNA for the CDR3: TGTGCCAGCAGCGTGTTTTTCGGGACAGCGACCTCTGGGGCCAACGTCCTGACTTTC.

V is TRBV11-2 and J is TRBJ2-5; D is perhaps TRBD1 (6 bases). The CDR3 totals 15 residues. Germline values: CDR1 SGHAT, CDR2 FQNNGV. V dropped 7 bases and J dropped 1 base, with 16 bases sitting between them. The CDR3: CASTPGAGSQETQYF. The CDR3, as DNA: TGTGCCAGCACCCCAGGGGCGGGCTCCCAAGAGACCCAGTACTTC.

The rearrangement links TRBV19 to TRBJ1-4; 9 bases are a match to TRBD1. The CDR3 is made up of 13 amino acids. Germline CDR1 LNHDA, CDR2 SQIVND (reference sequence). The V and J ends lost 6 bases and 8 bases, in that order; junction bases with no gene match: 4. The DNA of the CDR3 is TGTGCCAGTAGCGGGACAGGGAAAGAAAAACTGTTTTTT. Translated: CASSGTGKEKLFF.

The chain employs TRBV5-4 and TRBJ2-4; D is possibly TRBD2 (5 bases). Trimming removed 4 bases from V and 0 bases from J, with 14 bases in between. Germline loops: CDR1 SGHNT, CDR2 YYREEE (reference sequence). The CDR3 covers 16 residues. CDR3 sequence (DNA): TGTGCCAGCAGCCCGGGGTATGCCCTAGCCAAAAACATTCAGTACTTC. Its protein is CASSPGYALAKNIQYF.

V and J are TRBV5-1 and TRBJ2-6; TRBD1 agrees at 7 bases. V gave up 4 bases and J gave up 13 bases; unmatched junction bases: 14. From germline, CDR1 is SGHRS and CDR2 YFSETQ. The CDR3 contains 15 residues. The CDR3 nucleotides are TGCGCCAGCAGCCCAGGGGACAGTACATCGGGGGTCCTGACTTTC. Its protein product is CASSPGDSTSGVLTF.

The genes are TRBV19 and TRBJ2-6; 7 bases line up with TRBD1. The CDR3 covers 15 residues. Germline V gene lookup returns CDR1 LNHDA and CDR2 SQIVND (reference sequence). With V trimmed by 5 bases and J by 4 bases, 5 bases remained unmatched. The chain's CDR3 is CASSHDRVGANVLTF. The DNA for the CDR3 is TGTGCCAGTAGTCATGACAGGGTAGGGGCCAACGTCCTGACTTTC.

The chain uses TRBV12-3 or TRBV12-4 and TRBJ2-1; TRBD2 aligns across 7 bases. Trimming cost V 7 bases and J 7 bases; bases outside gene matches: 7. CDR3 size: 13 residues. The CDR3 nucleotides are TGTGCCAGCACTCGGGAGGTTCAGAATGAGCAGTTCTTC. Translation gives CASTREVQNEQFF.

The chain recombines TRBV29-1 with TRBJ2-2; perhaps TRBD2 as D (6 bases). Looked up from germline, CDR1 is SQVTM and CDR2 is ANQGSEA. This CDR3 is 14 amino acids long. Trimming shortened V by 6 bases and J by 4 bases, and 15 bases separated the two germline ends. For the CDR3, the DNA is TGCAGCGTGGCTATTCGCGGGGTCACCGGGGAGCTGTTTTTT. This gives the protein CSVAIRGVTGELFF.

V usage is TRBV6-5 and J usage is TRBJ1-2; 9 bases align to TRBD1. Per germline, CDR1 MNHEY and CDR2 SVGAGI. After removal of 7 bases from V and 6 bases from J, the junction contained 9 bases not matched to a gene. CDR3 length equals 14 residues. The CDR3 DNA reads as TGTGCCAGCAATCGACAGGGGGTATCGCATGGCTACACCTTC. It translates to CASNRQGVSHGYTF.

V is TRBV11-3 and J is TRBJ2-5; TRBD1 aligns across 7 bases. Trimming removed 5 bases from V and 5 bases from J; junction bases left unmatched: 11. The CDR3 has 15 amino acids. Germline V gives CDR1 SGHNT, CDR2 YENEEA. CDR3 DNA: TGTGCCAGCAGCACCAGACAGGGCCATCGGGAGACCCAGTACTTC. It encodes CASSTRQGHRETQYF.

This chain connects TRBV10-1 to TRBJ2-3; D is perhaps TRBD2 (5 bases). From germline, CDR1 is WNHNN and CDR2 SYGVQD (reference sequence). V lost 3 bases and J lost 0, with 10 bases in between. The CDR3 has 15 amino acids. Here the CDR3 DNA reads TGCGCCAGCAGTGACTTAGCGAAAAGCACAGATACGCAGTATTTT. Protein sequence: CASSDLAKSTDTQYF.

The gene calls are TRBV28 and TRBJ2-7, with TRBD1 identical over 8 bases. J lost 2 bases, V lost 3 bases, and 6 bases had no gene match. CDR3 length equals 15 residues. The germline gives CDR1 MDHEN, CDR2 SYDVKM. CDR3 protein: CASSFRTGYAYEQYF. As DNA, the CDR3 is TGTGCCAGCAGTTTCCGGACAGGGTACGCCTACGAGCAGTACTTC.

This rearrangement joins TRBV5-1 to TRBJ1-1; TRBD1 aligns across 7 bases. Germline CDR1 is SGHRS and CDR2 is YFSETQ. This CDR3 has 15 amino acids. After removal of 0 bases from V and 6 bases from J, the junction contained 8 bases not matched to a gene. The CDR3 loop is CASSLEGQPRAEAFF. As DNA, the CDR3 is TGCGCCAGCAGCTTGGAGGGACAGCCGAGAGCTGAAGCTTTCTTT.

The sample holds one count of this clone. The DNA of the CDR3 is TGTGCCAGCAGCCAAGATACACCGAACACTGAAGCTTTCTTT. Translated, it gives CASSQDTPNTEAFF. This chain joins TRBV3-1 (or the pseudogene TRBV3-2) and TRBJ1-1; D gene ambiguous. CDR3 length: 14 amino acids. Germline V gives CDR1 LGHDT, CDR2 YNNKEL (reference sequence). Trimming took off 0 bases at V and 1 base at J, with 6 bases between the two ends.

The gene calls are TRBV6-5 and TRBJ2-5; 9 bases fit TRBD1. In germline, CDR1 is MNHEY, CDR2 SVGAGI. With 2 bases clipped from V and 5 bases from J, the junction kept 3 bases outside the gene matches. The length of the CDR3 is 14 residues. CDR3 sequence: CASSYGTGGETQYF. The CDR3 coding sequence is TGTGCCAGCAGTTACGGTACAGGGGGCGAGACCCAGTACTTC.

The chain employs TRBV19 and TRBJ2-5; D is possibly TRBD2 (6 bases). In germline, CDR1 is LNHDA, CDR2 SQIVND (reference sequence). The CDR3 loop spans 15 amino acids. The V end was cut by 7 bases, the J end by 2 bases, with 17 bases between. The CDR3 DNA follows: TGTGCCAGTAATTCCCAATATGCGGGGCAAGAGACCCAGTACTTC. Its translation: CASNSQYAGQETQYF.

This chain connects TRBV30 to TRBJ2-7; possibly TRBD2 for D (6 bases). The V end was cut by 0 bases, the J end by 9 bases, with 9 bases between. Germline values: CDR1 GTSNPN, CDR2 SVGIG (reference sequence). This CDR3 contains 11 residues. CDR3 sequence: CAWSVSRGQYF. The DNA of the CDR3 is TGTGCCTGGAGTGTATCGCGGGGGCAGTACTTC.

This chain links TRBV24-1 with TRBJ2-3, with TRBD1 as a possible D gene (6 bases). Germline-derived CDR1 and CDR2 are KGHDR and SFDVKD. V lost 4 bases and J 0 bases, leaving 10 bases between the germline ends. The CDR3 has 15 amino acids. The CDR3 DNA sequence: TGTGCCACCAGTGAAGGGGGACGGAGCACAGATACGCAGTATTTT. The encoded protein is CATSEGGRSTDTQYF.

The chain joins TRBV5-5 to TRBJ1-5; D is uncertain. Trimming took 2 bases from V and 4 from J, leaving 7 bases between them. Germline CDR1 SGHKS, CDR2 YYEKEE (reference sequence). The CDR3 sequence is 13 residues long. CDR3 in amino acids: CASSLLTNQPQHF. The CDR3 DNA sequence: TGTGCCAGCAGCTTATTGACAAATCAGCCCCAGCATTTT.

V gene TRBV2 combines with J gene TRBJ1-5; possibly TRBD1 for D (6 bases). Trimming removed 5 bases at V and 0 bases at J, with 14 bases between. Germline V gives CDR1 SNHLY, CDR2 FYNNEI. This CDR3 contains 16 residues. CDR3 residues: CASSQGLAYSNQPQHF. CDR3 bases: TGTGCCAGCAGTCAGGGGTTGGCGTATAGCAATCAGCCCCAGCATTTT.

The V call is TRBV27, the J call TRBJ2-5, with 11 bases that match TRBD2. This CDR3 comprises 14 residues. V dropped 2 bases and J dropped 4; count of bases not matched to a gene: 0. Germline V gene data show CDR1 as MNHEY and CDR2 as SMNVEV (reference sequence). CDR3 loop: CASSLGLAGETQYF. CDR3 bases: TGTGCCAGCAGTTTAGGACTAGCGGGAGAGACCCAGTACTTC.

This clone has more than one count but fewer than ten. The V and J genes are TRBV20-1 and TRBJ1-5; 7 bases agree with TRBD1. With V trimmed by 3 bases and J by 0 bases, 11 bases remained unmatched. The CDR3 contains 17 residues. CDR1 DFQATT and CDR2 SNEGSKA come from the germline V gene (reference sequence). CDR3 sequence: CSASPGWGQNSNQPQHF. The CDR3 DNA reads TGCAGTGCTAGTCCGGGATGGGGACAGAATAGCAATCAGCCCCAGCATTTT.

This rearrangement joins TRBV2 to TRBJ2-7; no reliable D call. The germline V gene has CDR1 SNHLY and CDR2 FYNNEI. This CDR3 spans 14 amino acids. V lost 7 bases to trimming and J lost 0 bases, with 13 bases between them. The CDR3 DNA reads as TGTGCCAGCAACGTAATCGGTTTCTCCTACGAGCAGTACTTC. This sequence encodes CASNVIGFSYEQYF.

The chain is built from TRBV29-1 and TRBJ2-7, with 16 bases identical to TRBD2. CDR3 length equals 17 residues. J lost 2 bases, V lost 6 bases, and 10 bases had no gene match. The germline V gene has CDR1 SQVTM and CDR2 ANQGSEA. The DNA of the CDR3 is TGCAGCGTGAGGTCCCCGGGACTAGCGGGAGGGCCCTACGAGCAGTACTTC. Its protein is CSVRSPGLAGGPYEQYF.

The chain couples TRBV6-2 or TRBV6-3 to TRBJ2-3, with a possible D match to TRBD1 (6 bases). The CDR3 is 16 amino acids. The V gene's germline CDR1 is MNHEY and CDR2 SVGEGT. V was shortened by 0 bases and J by 6 bases, with 16 bases between the two germline ends. For the CDR3, the DNA is TGTGCCAGCAGTTACTCGACAGGCTCCAAGCCCGATACGCAGTATTTT. This translates into CASSYSTGSKPDTQYF.

The chain recombines TRBV4-2 with TRBJ2-7; 9 nucleotides agree with TRBD2. V was clipped by 0 bases and J by 4 bases; unmatched bases: 13. This CDR3 comprises 18 residues. Per germline, CDR1 LGHNA and CDR2 YNFKEQ. The CDR3 is CASSQDRRGAGGRYEQYF. The CDR3 region has the DNA TGTGCCAGCAGCCAAGATCGAAGAGGCGCGGGAGGGAGGTACGAGCAGTACTTC.

The rearrangement uses TRBV27 and TRBJ1-2; 7 nucleotides match TRBD1. V was pared by 2 bases and J by 4 bases, with 10 bases of the junction left unmatched. The CDR3 runs 16 residues. Germline CDR1 MNHEY, CDR2 SMNVEV (reference sequence). CDR3: CASSLGSATGIYGYTF. The CDR3 coding sequence is TGTGCCAGCAGTTTAGGGTCCGCGACAGGGATCTATGGCTACACCTTC.

The V gene is TRBV5-4, the J gene TRBJ2-1; 8 positions match TRBD2. V dropped 0 bases and J dropped 0; count of bases not matched to a gene: 2. There are 16 residues in the CDR3. Germline lookup yields CDR1 SGHNT and CDR2 YYREEE (reference sequence). The CDR3: CASSLGAGVSYNEQFF. Here the CDR3 DNA reads TGTGCCAGCAGCTTGGGAGCGGGGGTCTCCTACAATGAGCAGTTCTTC.

The rearrangement joins TRBV4-3 to TRBJ1-2; D gene unclear. Trimming took 1 base from V and 1 from J, leaving 7 bases between them. CDR1 and CDR2 from the germline V gene are LGHNA and YSLEER. The CDR3 runs to 14 residues. CDR3 amino acids: CASSQVTNNYGYTF. DNA of the CDR3: TGCGCCAGCAGCCAAGTAACAAATAACTATGGCTACACCTTC.

The CDR3 region is CASSLGGGRANEKLFF. CDR3 coding DNA: TGTGCCAGCAGCTTAGGGGGCGGGAGGGCTAATGAAAAACTGTTTTTT. The chain recombines TRBV7-8 with TRBJ1-4, with a tentative D call TRBD1 (5 bases). V was clipped by 1 base and J by 3 bases, with 12 bases between them. This CDR3 has 16 residues. The germline gives CDR1 SGHVS, CDR2 FQNEAQ.